These 20 T cell receptor beta chains originate from one sample sequenced in a study of tumor-infiltrating lymphocytes in primary liver carcinoma. Taking about 18-31 mg of unsorted bulk tissue, the authors co-extracted RNA and DNA. The template, about 510 ng total RNA, yielded TCR beta cDNA made with a constant-region primer. Three nested multiplex PCR rounds, a slightly modified ARM-PCR, produced the libraries for TCR beta. Primers for the first two PCR rounds were TRBV1-TRBV30 forward primers and a C-beta reverse primer (roughly 9 cycles per round). Via MiXCR, TCRdb re-called the multiplex PCR reads, giving one row per CDR3 protein. The repertoire has roughly 120,000 distinct CDR3 sequences, 64% of them found once; the top ten carry approximately 8.9%. What was sequenced was liver tumor tissue from sampling region 3. Subset reported: tumor region T3, left-lateral pole. The receptors derive from a woman aged 55-70 years with primary liver carcinoma and hepatitis B virus infection.

This clonotype was counted only a few times. Since a much larger clone is just one base distant, this may be a read error. The chain couples TRBV29-1 to TRBJ2-3; TRBD1 agrees at 7 bases. This CDR3 has 15 residues. The germline V gene encodes CDR1 SQVTM and CDR2 ANQGSEA. The CDR3 region is CSVTQGRLRTDTQCF. In nucleotides, the CDR3 is TGCAGCGTGACACAGGGGCGCTTACGCACAGATACGCAGTGTTTT.

CDR3 loop: CSAQSVQVMSNEQFF. The CDR3 DNA reads as TGCAGTGCCCAGTCGGTCCAGGTGATGTCCAATGAGCAGTTCTTC. This chain joins TRBV20-1 and TRBJ2-1; D unclear. Germline CDR1 reads DFQATT; CDR2 reads SNEGSKA (reference sequence). V was cut by 6 bases and J by 6 bases, with 21 bases left in between. The CDR3 sequence is 15 residues long.

The chain combines TRBV28 with TRBJ1-1; 9 positions match TRBD1. Germline CDR1 is MDHEN and CDR2 is SYDVKM. The CDR3 covers 13 residues. The J segment lost 6 bases and the V segment lost 4 bases, leaving 3 bases of the junction unmatched. DNA of the CDR3: TGTGCCAGCAGTTGGGGACAGGGCGCTGAAGCTTTCTTT. Its protein product is CASSWGQGAEAFF.

Note on this clonotype: Here the CDR3 omits its conserved ending phenylalanine or tryptophan, so a read error is the likely source. The chain is built from TRBV11-2 and TRBJ2-7; the D gene is possibly TRBD1 (6 bases). Germline lookup yields CDR1 SGHAT and CDR2 FQNNGV. Trimming left V 11 bases short and J 1 base short, with 15 bases between. The CDR3 has 13 residues. The CDR3 nucleotides are TGTGCCGGTAGTTCCGGACAGTCCTACGAGCAGTACTTG. Protein product: CAGSSGQSYEQYL.

This clonotype came up once. Since a much larger clone is just one base distant, this may be a read error. The chain joins TRBV14 to TRBJ2-5; tentative D call: TRBD1 (6 bases). Germline values: CDR1 SGHDN, CDR2 FVKESK. CDR3 length: 15 amino acids. This CDR3 is CASNQVQGLGETQYF. The DNA of the CDR3 is TGTGCCAGCAACCAAGTACAGGGCCTTGGCGAGACCCAGTACTTC.

A note on this clonotype: A much more abundant neighbour one base away suggests this may be a read error. This CDR3 fails to terminate in the conserved phenylalanine or tryptophan, so it likely reflects a read error. The CDR3 is CASSSPLAGRGNEQFY. CDR3 DNA: TGTGCCAGCAGTTCCCCTCTAGCGGGACGGGGGAATGAGCAGTTCTAC. The chain links TRBV28 to TRBJ2-1; 9 positions agree with TRBD2. CDR1 and CDR2 from the germline V gene are MDHEN and SYDVKM. Trimming cost V 4 bases and J 7 bases; bases outside gene matches: 11. This CDR3 contains 16 residues.

This clonotype occurred many times. The V gene is TRBV6-6, the J gene TRBJ1-3, with D possibly TRBD1 on 5 matching bases. CDR3 size: 13 residues. Germline values: CDR1 MNHNY, CDR2 SVGAGI (reference sequence). V lost 6 bases to trimming and J lost 4 bases, with 10 bases between them. The CDR3 nucleotides read TGTGCCAGCAGCCCAGGGCCCGGAAACACCATATATTTT. Its protein product is CASSPGPGNTIYF.

The chain has TRBV11-3 and TRBJ2-1, with 11 bases aligning to TRBD1. The CDR3 sequence is 18 residues long. Germline lookup yields CDR1 SGHNT and CDR2 YENEEA. Here the CDR3 DNA reads TGTCTCAGCAGCTCCTGGACAGGGGGCACTAGTGGGGACAATGAGCAGTTCTTC. Its translation: CLSSSWTGGTSGDNEQFF.

The V and J genes are TRBV28 and TRBJ1-1; D is uncertain. The CDR3 extends over 11 amino acids. Germline V gives CDR1 MDHEN, CDR2 SYDVKM. V lost 2 bases to trimming and J lost 7 bases, with 5 bases between them. The CDR3 sequence is CASSLGHEAFF. CDR3 in DNA: TGTGCCAGCAGTTTAGGGCATGAAGCTTTCTTT.

This clonotype was detected once. The CDR3 ends on some other residue instead of the conserved phenylalanine or tryptophan, so this is likely a read error. The chain combines TRBV11-2 with TRBJ1-6; D gene ambiguous. CDR3 length: 13 amino acids. Germline V gene data show CDR1 as SGHAT and CDR2 as FQNNGV. The CDR3 protein is CVSSLDPGSPLHL. The CDR3 bases are TGTGTCAGCAGCTTAGATCCGGGCTCACCCCTCCACTTA.

Details on this clonotype: An end of the junction does not agree with germline; a read error may underlie this. The V gene is TRBV11-2, the J gene TRBJ2-5; D is possibly TRBD1 (5 bases). This CDR3 is 12 amino acids long. Germline V gene data show CDR1 as SGHAT and CDR2 as FQNNGV. The CDR3 region is CASGLPDTTRYF. In DNA form, the CDR3 reads TGTGCCAGCGGCCTCCCGGACACGACCCGGTACTTC.

The chain joins TRBV11-2 to TRBJ2-7, with 10 bases fitting TRBD1. The germline gives CDR1 SGHAT, CDR2 FQNNGV. CDR3 size: 15 residues. Trimming removed 5 bases from V and 12 bases from J; junction bases left unmatched: 16. DNA for the CDR3: TGTGCCAGCAGCCCAGTGACAGGGGGCGCCTACGAACGGTACTTC. The encoded protein is CASSPVTGGAYERYF.

The chain couples TRBV29-1 to TRBJ1-1; D gene ambiguous. CDR3 size: 12 residues. The germline V gene has CDR1 SQVTM and CDR2 ANQGSEA. This chain's CDR3 is CRVEPVSEVAFF. In nucleotides, the CDR3 is TGCAGAGTCGAGCCGGTCTCTGAGGTAGCTTTCTTT.

This clonotype was seen many times. The CDR3 coding sequence is TGCAGCGTTACAGCTAACTATGGCTACACCTTC. Protein product: CSVTANYGYTF. The V gene is TRBV29-1, the J gene TRBJ1-2, with D uncertain. The CDR3 has 11 residues. With 5 bases removed from V and 0 bases from J, the gap between germline ends came to 4 bases. Per the germline V gene, CDR1 is SQVTM and CDR2 is ANQGSEA. The variable domain in full, completed from reference TRBV29-1 and TRBJ1-2, reads SAVISQKPSRDICQRGTSLTIQCQVDSQVTMMFWYRQQPGQSLTLIATANQGSEATYESGFVIDKFPISRPNLTFSTLTVSNMSPEDSSIYLCSVTANYGYTFGSGTRLTVV.

The chain is built from TRBV7-2 and TRBJ2-7, with 10 bases matching TRBD2. Germline values: CDR1 SGHTA, CDR2 FQGNSA. V gave up 5 bases and J gave up 0 bases; unmatched junction bases: 13. The length of the CDR3 is 18 residues. The chain's CDR3 is CASSQRGASGSYSYEQYF. The DNA of the CDR3 is TGTGCCAGCAGCCAAAGAGGGGCTAGCGGGAGTTACTCCTACGAGCAGTACTTC.

At least ten counts were recorded for this clonotype. V gene TRBV10-1 combines with J gene TRBJ2-5, with 8 bases aligning to TRBD2. J lost 3 bases, V lost 6 bases, and 6 bases had no gene match. The CDR3 is 14 amino acids. Germline CDR1 reads WNHNN; CDR2 reads SYGVQD (reference sequence). The CDR3 DNA reads as TGCGCCAGCAGACCGGGACTAGTTAAAGAGACCCAGTACTTC. It is translated as CASRPGLVKETQYF.

A note on this clonotype: The junction does not match germline at one end; this may be a read error. This chain joins TRBV11-2 and TRBJ1-1; D is unresolved. CDR1 is SGHAT and CDR2 is FQNNGV in the germline V gene. The length of the CDR3 is 13 residues. As DNA, the CDR3 is TGTGCCATCAGCCACGGGCTGAACACTAAAGCTTTCTTT. Its protein is CAISHGLNTKAFF.

At least ten counts were recorded for this clonotype. The chain carries TRBV12-3 or TRBV12-4 and TRBJ2-2, with D possibly being TRBD1 (5 bases). The CDR3 consists of 14 residues. The V and J ends lost 5 bases and 7 bases respectively, with 14 bases between them. The CDR3 loop reads CASSTRREGGELFF. CDR3 coding DNA: TGTGCCAGCAGTACCCGCAGGGAAGGCGGGGAGCTGTTTTTT.

This sequence joins TRBV7-3 and TRBJ1-5; no reliable D call. The germline CDR1 and CDR2 sequences are SGHTA and FQGTGA. CDR3 length equals 16 residues. V was pared by 2 bases and J by 2 bases, with 13 bases between. CDR3 loop: CASSLGDLGGNQPQHF. The CDR3 nucleotides are TGTGCCAGCAGCTTAGGGGATTTAGGTGGCAATCAGCCCCAGCATTTT. Filled out from reference TRBV7-3 and TRBJ1-5, the complete variable domain reads GAGVSQTPSNKVTEKGKYVELRCDPISGHTALYWYRQSLGQGPEFLIYFQGTGAADDSGLPNDRFFAVRPEGSVSTLKIQRTERGDSAVYLCASSLGDLGGNQPQHFGDGTRLSIL.

The chain joins TRBV11-2 to TRBJ2-1, with TRBD2 matching 7 bases. The CDR3 has 15 amino acids. Looked up from germline, CDR1 is SGHAT and CDR2 is FQNNGV. J was trimmed by 12 bases and V by 2 bases; bases with no gene match: 13. The CDR3 DNA sequence: TGTGCCAGCAGCTTATGGAGGGAGGGCCCCCATGGGCAGTTCTTC. Translating gives CASSLWREGPHGQFF.